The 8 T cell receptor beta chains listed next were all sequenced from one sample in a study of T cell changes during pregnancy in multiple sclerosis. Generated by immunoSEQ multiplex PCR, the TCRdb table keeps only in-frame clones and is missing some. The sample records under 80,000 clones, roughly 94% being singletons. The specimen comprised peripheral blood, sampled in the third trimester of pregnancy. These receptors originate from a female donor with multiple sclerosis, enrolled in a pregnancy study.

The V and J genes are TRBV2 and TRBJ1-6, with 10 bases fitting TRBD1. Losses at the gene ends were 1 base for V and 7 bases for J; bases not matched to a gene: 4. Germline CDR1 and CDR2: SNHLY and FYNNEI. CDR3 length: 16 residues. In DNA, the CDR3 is TGTGCCAGCAGTGAAGAGGGACAGGGGCTGAATTCACCCCTCCACTTT. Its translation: CASSEEGQGLNSPLHF.

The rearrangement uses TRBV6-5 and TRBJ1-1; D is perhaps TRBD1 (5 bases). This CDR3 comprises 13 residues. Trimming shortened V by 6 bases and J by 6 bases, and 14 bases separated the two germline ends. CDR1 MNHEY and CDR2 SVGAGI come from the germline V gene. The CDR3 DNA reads TGTGCCAGCAGACCAGGGTCCGCGTCTGAAGCTTTCTTT. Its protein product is CASRPGSASEAFF.

CDR3 region: CASSSFGRNTEAFF. CDR3 coding DNA: TGTGCCAGCAGCTCTTTCGGGAGGAACACTGAAGCTTTCTTT. The chain joins TRBV7-9 to TRBJ1-1; D gene uncertain. CDR1 and CDR2 from the germline V gene are SEHNR and FQNEAQ (reference sequence). This CDR3 has 14 amino acids. Trimming took off 4 bases at V and 1 base at J, with 10 bases between the two ends.

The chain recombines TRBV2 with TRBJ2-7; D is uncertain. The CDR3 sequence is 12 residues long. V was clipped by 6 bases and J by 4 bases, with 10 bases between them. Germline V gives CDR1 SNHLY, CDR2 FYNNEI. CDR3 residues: CASSSRRYEQYF. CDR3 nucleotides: TGTGCCAGCAGCTCCCGCCGGTACGAGCAGTACTTC.

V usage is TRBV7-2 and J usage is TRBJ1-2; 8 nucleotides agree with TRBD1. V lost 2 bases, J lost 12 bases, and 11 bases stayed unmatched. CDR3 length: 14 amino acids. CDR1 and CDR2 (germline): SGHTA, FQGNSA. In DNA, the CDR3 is TGTGCCAGCAGCTTAATGGGACAGGCCCTAGGACACACCTTC. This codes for CASSLMGQALGHTF.

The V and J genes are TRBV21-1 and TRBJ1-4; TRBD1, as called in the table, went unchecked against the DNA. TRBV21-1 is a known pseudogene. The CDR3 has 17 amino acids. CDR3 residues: CASSKGPRGWANEKLFF. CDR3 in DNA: TGTGCCAGCAGCAAAGGGCCCAGGGGTTGGGCTAATGAAAAACTGTTTTTT.

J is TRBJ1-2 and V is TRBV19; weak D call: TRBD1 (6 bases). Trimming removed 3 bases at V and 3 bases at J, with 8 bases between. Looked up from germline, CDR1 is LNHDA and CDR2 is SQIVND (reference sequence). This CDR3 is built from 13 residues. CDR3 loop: CASSIGQYYGYTF. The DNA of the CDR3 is TGTGCCAGTAGTATTGGACAGTACTATGGCTACACCTTC.

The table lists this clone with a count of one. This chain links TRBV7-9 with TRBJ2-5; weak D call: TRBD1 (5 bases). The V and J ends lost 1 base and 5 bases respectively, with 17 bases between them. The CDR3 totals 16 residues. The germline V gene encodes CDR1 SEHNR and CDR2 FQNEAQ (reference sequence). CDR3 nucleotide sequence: TGTGCCAGCAGCTTAGTTGTTGTCGGACAAGGGGAGACCCAGTACTTC. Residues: CASSLVVVGQGETQYF.